The source of this T cell receptor beta chain is a study of response to subunit inactivated influenza vaccine. The study, taken as a whole, reports: With each seasonal influenza vaccination, the authors suggested, few new T cells are recruited.

A word on this clonotype: Its target is unknown.

TCRdb recomputed calls from the RT-PCR reads with MiXCR, one row per CDR3 protein. The table lists over 400,000 distinct CDR3 sequences, approximately 11% of them singletons. Germline V lookup: CDR1 ENHRY, CDR2 SYGVKD. This CDR3 is built from 13 residues. Between the trimmed V and J ends, which lost 0 bases and 6 bases, there was a span of 9 bases. This chain links TRBV10-3 with TRBJ2-7; D unresolved. Sequencing used PBMCs from blood, obtained 45 days after vaccination. The sequence was collected from a man aged 45-60 years who received an inactivated influenza vaccine. The CDR3 coding sequence is TGTGCCATCAGTGAGTCGAACGGTTCCGAGCAGTACTTC. This gives the protein CAISESNGSEQYF.